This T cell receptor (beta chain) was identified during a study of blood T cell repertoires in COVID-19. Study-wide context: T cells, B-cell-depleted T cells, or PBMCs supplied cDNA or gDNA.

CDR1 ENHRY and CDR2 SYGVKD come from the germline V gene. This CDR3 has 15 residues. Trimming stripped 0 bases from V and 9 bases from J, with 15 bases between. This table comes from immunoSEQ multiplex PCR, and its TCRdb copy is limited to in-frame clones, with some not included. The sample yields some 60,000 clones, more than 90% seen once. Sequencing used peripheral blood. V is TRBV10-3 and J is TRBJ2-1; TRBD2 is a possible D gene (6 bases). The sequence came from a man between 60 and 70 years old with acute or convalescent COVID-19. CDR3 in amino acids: CAISESTTRGSEQFF. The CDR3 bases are TGTGCCATCAGTGAGTCCACGACTAGAGGGAGTGAGCAGTTCTTC.